This T cell receptor beta chain was obtained from a study of blood T cell repertoires in COVID-19. Study-level information: Donors in the United States, Italy and Spain gave samples during acute or convalescent COVID-19. Sources were T cells, B-cell-depleted T cells, or PBMCs; the material itself was cDNA or gDNA.

Methods used by the authors: Nucleated cell number was recorded as an estimate derived from reference gene primer amplification. Method: immunoSEQ multiplex PCR; TCRdb's copy keeps in-frame clones and lacks some. D and trimming were read from the DNA, whereas the V and J calls and clone size are those reported in that table. In the table there are under 200,000 clones, 87% of which are singletons. Trimming removed 3 bases from V and 0 bases from J, with 9 bases in between. Germline CDR1 LGHDT, CDR2 YNNKEL (reference sequence). The CDR3 totals 15 residues. V usage is TRBV3-1 (or the pseudogene TRBV3-2) and J usage is TRBJ1-3; D ambiguous. The TCR was taken from a man aged 60 to 69 with active or convalescent COVID-19. The material sequenced was peripheral blood. The CDR3 DNA reads as TGTGCCAGCAGCCAGCCCGGGAACTCTGGAAACACCATATATTTT. It codes for CASSQPGNSGNTIYF.